The T cell receptor (beta chain) described here comes from a study of T cell responses to AZD1222 COVID-19 vaccine (dated by TCRdb to about 2021). Concerning the study at large: AZD1222 recipients given second doses at about 4 weeks or at about 12 weeks were pooled, since spike-specific TCR depth and breadth were not found to differ between the two schedules. Trial participants were enrolled by age into subgroups of 18-55, 56-69 and 70-plus years, and around 140, 26 and 57 TCR-sequenced participants, respectively, were included in these subgroups. A total of about 230 trial participants underwent TCR sequencing, of whom 200 to 220 received two doses of AZD1222 and about 25 received two doses of the MenACWY control vaccine. The paper's findings and limits, for the study overall: In the small 56-69-year group, the increase in depth fell short of significance, most likely because of low power. Because no day 14 peak-response samples were available, the repertoires could be characterized only after the peak T cell response. Conclusions about previously exposed vaccinees were limited because only six AZD1222 recipients were SARS-CoV-2 seropositive at baseline. Reportedly, close to half of the unique spike-specific TCRs recognized epitopes lying outside the regions that are mutated in the B.1.351 and B.1.1.7 variants. After two AZD1222 doses, both the breadth and the depth of spike-specific TCRs were significantly higher than at day 0 and than in MenACWY recipients. The whole spike protein was spanned by vaccine-associated CD4 TCRs, and dominant responses were seen in regions 160-218 and 743-854. Participants were mostly white British and included more females than males, and it was suggested by the authors that clonal diversity may have been underestimated.

The CDR3 regions of human TCRbeta chains were analyzed by immunosequencing. Concerning the study's data processing: TCRs in the repertoires were compared against a reference library of SARS-CoV-2-specific TCRs that had been generated with the MIRA antigen-specificity platform. Breadth meant the fraction of unique TCRs that were SARS-CoV-2-associated, whereas depth meant the fraction of total T cells that were SARS-CoV-2-associated. Using the MIRA data, each spike-specific TCR was mapped to the spike region that the TCR reacts to and placed in a CD4 or CD8 class. Log10-transformed breadth and depth values were compared by one-way ANOVA with Sidak's multiple comparisons tests. What TCRdb holds here is the immuneACCESS table cut down to in-frame rearrangements. Part of the clones is not present; checked against another copy, under half of the missing clones reflect an unresolved V gene, and the others are unexplained. V, J and clone size are those of that table, while D and trimming were read from the DNA. A total of 140,000 to 150,000 clones appear in this sample, over 90% of them only once. The ten largest clones capture approximately 5% of the sample.

CDR1 and CDR2 were assigned from the germline V gene as SGHRS and YFSETQ. V was cut back by 0 bases and J by 0 bases, leaving a gap of 7 bases between them. There are 14 amino acids in the CDR3, from cysteine to phenylalanine inclusive. Just the 42-base CDR3 DNA is kept, in frame starting at base 1. Explained via the paper, the time point label denotes: baseline before first vaccination. Vaccinee samples came from UK trials COV001 and COV002, including a single-blind randomized controlled phase 2/3 trial of AZD1222 (ChAdOx1 nCoV-19) in healthy adults. Trial participant PBMC samples were collected at day 0 and day 28 after the second dose for TCRbeta chain sequencing. In the case of this clone: Its cognate antigen has yet to be identified. No base quality values were provided; no much bigger clone lies one nucleotide off.

The sample here was peripheral blood, taken on day 0 of AZD1222 vaccination. Here the chain combines TRBV5-1 and TRBJ2-7, with an unclear D gene assignment. The sequence came from an adult in good health. The DNA reads as follows: TGCGCCAGCAGCTTGGGGGTCACCTCCTACGAGCAGTACTTC. This gives the protein CASSLGVTSYEQYF.